Below, 17 T cell receptor beta chains from the same sample are listed, as sequenced in a study of blood T cells in healthy people across ages. Then a second PCR, running about 6 to 11 cycles, was carried out with a sample-barcoded 5' primer and a J-beta primer mix. TCRdb recomputed calls from the 5' RACE reads with MiXCR, one row per CDR3 protein. The table lists 1 million to 1.2 million distinct CDR3 sequences, less than 45% of them singletons. Sequenced material: blood. The receptors derive from a young man in good health.

J is TRBJ1-1 and V is TRBV12-3 or TRBV12-4; D gene unclear. This CDR3 region has 14 residues. Trimming removed 3 bases at V and 1 base at J, with 9 bases between. The chain's CDR3 is CASSFNWKNTEAFF. The CDR3 region has the DNA TGTGCCAGCAGTTTTAACTGGAAGAACACTGAAGCTTTCTTT.

This clonotype was detected only a few times. The rearrangement joins TRBV28 to TRBJ2-4; tentative D call: TRBD1 (5 bases). The V end lost 6 bases, the J end lost 4 bases, and 19 bases lay between the germline ends. Germline assignment: CDR1 MDHEN and CDR2 SYDVKM. The CDR3 covers 16 residues. In nucleotides, the CDR3 is TGTGCCAGCAGCCACCTGGGCAGGGTCGGAAAAAACATTCAGTACTTC. This gives the protein CASSHLGRVGKNIQYF.

This chain uses TRBV20-1 with TRBJ2-2; 9 bases match TRBD2. The CDR3 loop spans 15 amino acids. Losses at the gene ends were 6 bases for V and 1 base for J; bases not matched to a gene: 6. Germline CDR1 reads DFQATT; CDR2 reads SNEGSKA (reference sequence). The CDR3 spells CSARLAGKNTGELFF. Here the CDR3 DNA reads TGCAGTGCCCGGCTAGCGGGGAAGAACACCGGGGAGCTGTTTTTT.

This chain connects TRBV20-1 to TRBJ2-4; D gene unclear. The CDR3 consists of 16 residues. Deletions cut 6 bases from V and 1 base from J, with 19 bases between. Germline CDR1 and CDR2: DFQATT and SNEGSKA (reference sequence). The CDR3 is CSATYRGNLAKNIQYF. The CDR3 DNA follows: TGCAGTGCCACTTATCGAGGAAATTTGGCCAAAAACATTCAGTACTTC.

This chain uses TRBV2 with TRBJ2-3; D is ambiguous. Between the trimmed V and J ends, which lost 5 bases and 1 base, there was a span of 7 bases. Germline V gives CDR1 SNHLY, CDR2 FYNNEI. The CDR3 length is 13 residues. CDR3 DNA: TGTGCCAGCAGTACAGAGCGCACAGATACGCAGTATTTT. It codes for CASSTERTDTQYF. The full variable domain, its missing parts supplied by reference TRBV2 and TRBJ2-3, is EPEVTQTPSHQVTQMGQEVILRCVPISNHLYFYWYRQILGQKVEFLVSFYNNEISEKSEIFDDQFSVERPDGSNFTLKIRSTKLEDSAMYFCASSTERTDTQYFGPGTRLTVL.

A remark on this clonotype: It may be a read error: a sequence one base away is much more abundant. The CDR3 is CASSTGTAAETQYF. CDR3 coding DNA: TGTGCCAGCAGCACGGGGACAGCAGCAGAGACGCAGTATTTT. J is TRBJ2-3 and V is TRBV13; 7 bases match TRBD1. Germline V gene sequence: CDR1 PRHDT, CDR2 FYEKMQ (reference sequence). The CDR3 is 14 residues long.

The sample holds a few counts of this clonotype. The chain has TRBV3-1 and TRBJ1-2, with D possibly TRBD1 on 6 matching bases. From germline, CDR1 is LGHDT and CDR2 YNNKEL (reference sequence). CDR3 length: 14 residues. Trimming removed 1 base at V and 3 bases at J, with 9 bases between. For the CDR3, the DNA is TGTGCCAGCAGCCAAGGCGCAGGGGACTATGGCTACACCTTC. This translates into CASSQGAGDYGYTF.

The gene calls are TRBV9 and TRBJ1-5, with a tentative D call TRBD1 (5 bases). Trimming took 1 base from V and 6 from J, leaving 14 bases between them. CDR3 size: 15 residues. Germline V CDR1 and CDR2: SGDLS, YYNGEE. CDR3 nucleotide sequence: TGTGCCAGCAGCGTATCCCCAGGGACTAGTCAGCCCCAGCATTTT. It translates to CASSVSPGTSQPQHF.

The table lists this clonotype with a few counts. This chain uses TRBV12-3 or TRBV12-4 with TRBJ2-5, with 8 nucleotides matching TRBD1. The DNA end favors TRBJ2-7, so the J call may be wrong. This CDR3 comprises 13 residues. The CDR3 DNA sequence: TGTGCCAGCAGTTGGGTTACAGGGGGCGAGCAGTACTTC. Protein sequence: CASSWVTGGEQYF.

J is TRBJ2-5 and V is TRBV4-3; 7 positions match TRBD1. Judging by the DNA end, TRBJ2-7 fits better; the J call may be wrong. Germline lookup yields CDR1 LGHNA and CDR2 YSLEER. The CDR3 loop spans 16 amino acids. CDR3 amino acids: CASSQDLTGFVHEQYF. CDR3 in DNA: TGCGCCAGCAGCCAAGATCTGACAGGGTTCGTCCACGAGCAGTACTTC.

This rearrangement joins TRBV7-8 to TRBJ1-1; D ambiguous. In germline, CDR1 is SGHVS, CDR2 FQNEAQ. V lost 1 base, J lost 6 bases, and 9 bases lay in between. This CDR3 comprises 13 residues. The CDR3 DNA is TGTGCCAGCAGCTTAGGGGCTAGCGCTGAAGCTTTCTTT. Translating gives CASSLGASAEAFF. The complete variable domain, with remaining parts taken from reference TRBV7-8 and TRBJ1-1, reads GAGVSQSPRYKVAKRGQDVALRCDPISGHVSLFWYQQALGQGPEFLTYFQNEAQLDKSGLPSDRFFAERPEGSVSTLKIQRTQQEDSAVYLCASSLGASAEAFFGQGTRLTVV.

This chain connects TRBV7-2 to TRBJ2-3; no clear D. This CDR3 is built from 13 residues. Trimming shortened V by 1 base and J by 5 bases, and 7 bases separated the two germline ends. The germline V gene has CDR1 SGHTA and CDR2 FQGNSA. This CDR3 reads CASSLVGEDTQYF. The CDR3 nucleotides are TGTGCCAGCAGCTTAGTCGGTGAAGATACGCAGTATTTT.

The chain combines TRBV11-2 with TRBJ2-7; D is uncertain. Between the trimmed V and J ends, which lost 3 bases and 5 bases, there was a span of 11 bases. Germline V lookup: CDR1 SGHAT, CDR2 FQNNGV. The length of the CDR3 is 13 residues. CDR3 bases: TGTGCCAGCAGCTTTGAGAGGTGGCACGAGCAGTACTTC. Translated, it gives CASSFERWHEQYF.

A few counts support this clonotype. This sequence joins TRBV20-1 and TRBJ1-1; 7 bases map to TRBD1. Unmatched junction bases numbered 11, after V lost 6 bases and J lost 7 bases. The CDR3 is made up of 13 amino acids. Germline lookup yields CDR1 DFQATT and CDR2 SNEGSKA (reference sequence). CDR3 nucleotide sequence: TGCAGTGCCCGCGGGACAGAGACAAATGAAGCTTTCTTT. Translating it yields CSARGTETNEAFF.

This rearrangement joins TRBV20-1 to TRBJ2-3, with D perhaps TRBD1 or TRBD2 (5 bases each). Germline V gene lookup returns CDR1 DFQATT and CDR2 SNEGSKA (reference sequence). The ends were cut back, 2 bases at V and 0 bases at J, with 9 bases in the middle. The CDR3 is made up of 14 amino acids. The CDR3 reads CSARFGGSTDTQYF. CDR3 coding DNA: TGCAGTGCTAGATTTGGGGGTAGCACAGATACGCAGTATTTT.

This clonotype was seen more than once but under ten times. The J gene is TRBJ2-1, the V gene TRBV20-1; D is possibly TRBD2 (6 bases). The CDR3 covers 14 residues. Germline CDR1 DFQATT, CDR2 SNEGSKA (reference sequence). Trimming shortened V by 5 bases and J by 5 bases, and 16 bases separated the two germline ends. The CDR3 loop is CSAGTGWDDNEQFF. DNA of the CDR3: TGCAGTGCTGGGACTGGATGGGACGACAATGAGCAGTTCTTC.

As to this clonotype: A read error may be the cause here, since a much bigger clone is one base away. The chain links TRBV20-1 to TRBJ2-5, with 9 nucleotides matching TRBD1. Germline values: CDR1 DFQATT, CDR2 SNEGSKA (reference sequence). CDR3 length: 14 amino acids. With 2 bases clipped from V and 11 bases from J, the junction kept 12 bases outside the gene matches. This CDR3 is CSARTPGQGNEQYF. The CDR3 DNA sequence: TGCAGTGCTAGAACTCCGGGACAGGGAAATGAGCAGTACTTC.